The sequence of this T cell receptor (beta chain) was determined in a study of blood T cell repertoires in COVID-19. In the study overall: The cDNA or gDNA used as material had been derived from T cells, B-cell-depleted T cells, or PBMCs.

This CDR3 is built from 15 residues. CDR1 SGHVS and CDR2 FQNEAQ come from the germline V gene. The trim removed 0 bases at V and 3 bases at J, leaving 2 bases unmatched. Authors' processing steps: Researchers report that nucleated cell counts were estimated from reference gene primer amplification. Clones were read by immunoSEQ multiplex PCR, and TCRdb kept only the in-frame ones, dropping some. V and J calls and clone size follow that table, whereas D and trimming were derived from the DNA. This table holds hundreds of thousands of clones, about 87% found once. The sequenced sample was peripheral blood. V usage is TRBV7-8 and J usage is TRBJ2-5, with TRBD2 identical over 9 bases. The receptor's source is a woman aged 18-30 years with acute or convalescent COVID-19. The CDR3 DNA sequence: TGTGCCAGCAGCTTAGCGGGACTAGCAAAAGAGACCCAGTACTTC. It encodes CASSLAGLAKETQYF.